The rows below give T cell receptor beta chains drawn from one sample of a study of CD8+ T cells in alopecia areata. Profiling relied on immunoSEQ multiplex PCR, and the TCRdb table lists in-frame clones only, not all of them. The sample lists over 70,000 clones, around 60% seen once, with around 24% in the top ten. The sequenced sample was CD8+ T cells sorted from blood, obtained at week 24, from a patient treated with tofacitinib. The source of these receptors is a human donor with alopecia areata. Both conserved end residues are part of each CDR3. The D gene is left open where the match is weak. Part of the rows lack a size; the others show once, few, many or a class for expanded clones.

clone size,J gene,D gene,V gene,CDR3 DNA,CDR3 protein
few,TRBJ2-5,.,TRBV7-2,TGTGCCAGCAGCTTAGGCAGGTACCAAGAGACCCAGTACTTC,CASSLGRYQETQYF
.,TRBJ2-7,.,TRBV6-5,TGTGCCAGCACCTCAGGGGGGATCCCCTACGAGCAGTACTTC,CASTSGGIPYEQYF
few,TRBJ2-7,.,TRBV4-1,TGCGCCAGCAGCCAAGAGGGCGGGACCTCCTACGAGCAGTACTTC,CASSQEGGTSYEQYF
few,TRBJ2-7,TRBD2,TRBV7-9,TGTGCCAGCAGACTAGCGGGGGCCTACGAGCAGTACTTC,CASRLAGAYEQYF
.,TRBJ2-1,TRBD2,TRBV6-5,TGTGCCAGCGGATATGGGACTAGCTTCACTGAGCAGTTCTTC,CASGYGTSFTEQFF
.,TRBJ2-5,.,TRBV4-1,TGCGCCAGCACCTCAAAAGGGGCCGGGGACCAAGAGACCCAGTACTTC,CASTSKGAGDQETQYF
few,TRBJ2-7,TRBD2,TRBV11-2,TGTGCCAGCAGCTTTGGGGGAGGGTCCTACGAGCAGTACTTC,CASSFGGGSYEQYF
.,TRBJ2-7,.,TRBV7-2,TGTGCCAGCAGCTTAGCTCTCGCGGTATACGAGCAGTACTTC,CASSLALAVYEQYF
.,TRBJ2-1,TRBD2,TRBV7-9,TGTGCCAGCCGAGGCGGGGGCTCCTACAATGAGCAGTTCTTC,CASRGGGSYNEQFF
.,TRBJ1-2,.,TRBV18,TGTGCCAGCTCACCATACCGCAATCCGGGCTACACCTTC,CASSPYRNPGYTF
few,TRBJ2-6,TRBD2,TRBV5-4,TGTGCCAGCAGCTTGGGTCCCAGCGGGGGGGCTGGGGCCAACGTCCTGACTTTC,CASSLGPSGGAGANVLTF
.,TRBJ2-5,TRBD2,TRBV28,TGTGCCAGCAGTTCGGGACTAGCGGGAGGGCAAGTGGAGACCCAGTACTTC,CASSSGLAGGQVETQYF
.,TRBJ1-5,.,TRBV27,TGTGCCAGCAGTTTATCGGGGGCTAATCAGCCCCAGCATTTT,CASSLSGANQPQHF
.,TRBJ2-5,TRBD2,TRBV2,TGTGCCAGCAGTGAGAGTCTAGCGGGGGGGATAGAGACCCAGTACTTC,CASSESLAGGIETQYF
.,TRBJ1-2,.,TRBV19,TGTGCCAGTAGTGGTCCCGTGACTGGTGGCTACACCTTC,CASSGPVTGGYTF
few,TRBJ2-3,.,TRBV4-1,TGCGCCAGCAGCCAACAAGCGGGCCCGACAGATACGCAGTATTTT,CASSQQAGPTDTQYF
.,TRBJ1-4,.,TRBV6-6,TGTGCCAGCAGCGGGGGGGGTGAAAAACTGTTTTTT,CASSGGGEKLFF
.,TRBJ2-3,TRBD2,TRBV4-2,TGTGCCAGCAGCCAAGTGGGACTAGCGGGGGAGTTTAGCACAGATACGCAGTATTTT,CASSQVGLAGEFSTDTQYF
.,TRBJ2-7,TRBD2,TRBV11-2,TGTGCCAGCAGCGAAGAGCGGGAGGGTTATTACGAGCAGTACTTC,CASSEEREGYYEQYF
.,TRBJ2-7,.,TRBV29-1,TGCAGCGTTGAAGATCGAGCAGGCTCCTACGAGCAGTACTTC,CSVEDRAGSYEQYF
once,TRBJ2-2,TRBD2,TRBV9,TGTGCCAGCAGCTACAGGACTAGCGGGAGAAACACCGGGGAGCTGTTTTTT,CASSYRTSGRNTGELFF
once,TRBJ1-2,.,TRBV7-2,TGTGCCAGCAGCTTTCCCGCTGGGTATGGCTACACCTTC,CASSFPAGYGYTF
few,TRBJ2-7,TRBD1,TRBV7-6,TGTGCCAGCAGCTCCAGGGACAGGGTCTCCGAGCAGTACTTC,CASSSRDRVSEQYF
.,TRBJ2-3,.,TRBV5-1,TGCGCCAGCAGCTGGGGAGACTCCCTTCGCACAGATACGCAGTATTTT,CASSWGDSLRTDTQYF
.,TRBJ1-5,TRBD1,TRBV29-1,TGCAGCGCCGAGACAGGGGAACCCAATCAGCCCCAGCATTTT,CSAETGEPNQPQHF
.,TRBJ2-2,.,TRBV9,TGTGCCAGCAGCGTCTACTCACGGGGTGGGGAGCTGTTTTTT,CASSVYSRGGELFF
.,TRBJ2-1,TRBD2,TRBV27,TGTGCCAGCAGTTCAGGACTAGCCGTTATTAATGAGCAGTTCTTC,CASSSGLAVINEQFF
.,TRBJ2-3,.,TRBV7-2,TGTGCCAGCAGCTTAGCCGTGGATACGCAGTATTTT,CASSLAVDTQYF
.,TRBJ2-4,.,TRBV28,TGTGCCAGCAGTTTGAGGGGTTTAACCAAAAACATTCAGTACTTC,CASSLRGLTKNIQYF